The entry that follows covers one TCR beta chain sequence. Its antigen is not known. The repertoire was sequenced with immunoSEQ multiplex PCR; TCRdb's copy has only in-frame clones and lacks some. The top ten clones hold approximately 9.5% of a sample with about 60,000 clones, roughly 83% of them seen once. The data were obtained in a study of a mutant IDH1 vaccine in newly diagnosed glioma. Documented time point: week 11, during vaccination. A 20-mer mutant IDH1 peptide at 300 ug was injected subcutaneously with topical imiquimod. The CDR3 covers 13 residues. Germline lookup yields CDR1 WNHNN and CDR2 SYGVQD (reference sequence). Between the trimmed V and J ends, which lost 5 bases and 4 bases, there was a span of 12 bases.

V is TRBV10-1 and J is TRBJ2-7, with TRBD1 as a possible D gene (5 bases). The sequence was obtained from a woman aged 45-59 years with glioma. This specimen consisted of PBMCs, obtained from a glioma patient whose treatment included an IDH1 peptide vaccine. The CDR3 DNA reads TGCGCCAGCAGTAGGGGATCTAGTTACGAGCAGTACTTC. Protein sequence: CASSRGSSYEQYF.